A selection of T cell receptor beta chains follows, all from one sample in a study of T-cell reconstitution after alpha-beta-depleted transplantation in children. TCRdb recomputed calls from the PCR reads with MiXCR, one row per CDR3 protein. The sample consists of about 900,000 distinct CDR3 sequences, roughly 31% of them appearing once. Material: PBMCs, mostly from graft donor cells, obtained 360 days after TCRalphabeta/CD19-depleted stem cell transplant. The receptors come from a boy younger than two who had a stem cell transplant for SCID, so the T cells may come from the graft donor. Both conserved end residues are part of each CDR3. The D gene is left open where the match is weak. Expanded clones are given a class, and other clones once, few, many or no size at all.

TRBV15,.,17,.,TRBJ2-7,TGTGCCACCAGCAGAGATAAATCTTCACATATAATCGTTGAGCAGTACTTC,CATSRDKSSHIIVEQYF
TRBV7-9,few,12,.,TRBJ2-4,TGTGCCAGCAGCTTAGGTCCCGGGGTGAAGTACTTC,CASSLGPGVKYF
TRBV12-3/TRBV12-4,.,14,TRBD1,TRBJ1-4,TGTGCCAGCAGTTCGCGGACAGGTTATGAAAAACTGTTTTTT,CASSSRTGYEKLFF
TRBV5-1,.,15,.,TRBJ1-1,TGCGCCAGCAGCTTGACGGCCCGGCGGAACACTGAAGCTTTCTTT,CASSLTARRNTEAFF
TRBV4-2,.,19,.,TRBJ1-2,TGTGCCAGCAGCCAAGTGGTAAGGGACGCCGTACCTTATAACTATGGCTACACCTTC,CASSQVVRDAVPYNYGYTF
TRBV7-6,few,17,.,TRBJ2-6,TGTGCCAGCAGCTCAACGGGGGGCAGCACTGGGGCCAACGTCCTGACTTTC,CASSSTGGSTGANVLTF
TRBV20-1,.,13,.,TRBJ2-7,TGCAGTGCTAGCCCCAGAAGGCCCTACGAGCAGTACTTC,CSASPRRPYEQYF
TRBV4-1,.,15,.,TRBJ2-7,TGCGCCAGCAGCCAAGTCGTGAAGGGGCGGGGAGAGCAGTACTTC,CASSQVVKGRGEQYF
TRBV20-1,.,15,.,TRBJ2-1,TGCAGTGCCGTTAGCGGTTTGGACTCCTACAATGAGCAGTTCTTC,CSAVSGLDSYNEQFF
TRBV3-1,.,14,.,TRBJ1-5,TGTGCCAGCAGCCAAGAGGGCAGTAGGCGGCCCCAGCATTTT,CASSQEGSRRPQHF
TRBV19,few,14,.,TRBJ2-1,TGTGCCAGTAGTAGCTGGGGCCCCTACAATGAGCAGTTCTTC,CASSSWGPYNEQFF
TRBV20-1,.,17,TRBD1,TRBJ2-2,TGCAGTGCTATGGGACAGGGGTTCTCGTTGGGGCCCGGGGAGCTGTTTTTT,CSAMGQGFSLGPGELFF
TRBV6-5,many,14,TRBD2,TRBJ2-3,TGTGCCAGCAGTTACCTAGCGGCGACAGATACGCAGTATTTT,CASSYLAATDTQYF
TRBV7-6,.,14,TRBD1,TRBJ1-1,TGTGCCAGCAGTTCCGGGACAGGGCACACTGAAGCTTTCTTT,CASSSGTGHTEAFF
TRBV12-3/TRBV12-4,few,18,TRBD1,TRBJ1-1,TGTGCCAGCAGTTTAGCCCCGGGACAGGGGGCTGATAGCACTGAAGCTTTCTTT,CASSLAPGQGADSTEAFF
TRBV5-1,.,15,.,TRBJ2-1,TGCGCCAGCCACCTGGGACCCGGCTCCTACAATGAGCAGTTCTTC,CASHLGPGSYNEQFF
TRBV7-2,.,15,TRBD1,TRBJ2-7,TGTGCCAGCAGCTTCGCCGGGACAGGAACCTACGAGCAGTACTTC,CASSFAGTGTYEQYF
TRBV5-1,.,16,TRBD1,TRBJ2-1,TGCGCCAGCAGCTTTATGGACAGGGGGCGCGAGGATGAGCAGTTCTTC,CASSFMDRGREDEQFF
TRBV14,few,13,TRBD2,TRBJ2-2,TGTGCCAGCGCTGTTAGCGGGACCGGGGAGCTGTTTTTT,CASAVSGTGELFF
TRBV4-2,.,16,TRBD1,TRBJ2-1,TGTGCCAGCAGCAACAGGGGGCCGCCCTCCTACAATGAGCAGTTCTTC,CASSNRGPPSYNEQFF
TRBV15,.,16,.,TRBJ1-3,TGTGCCACCAGCAGAGTAAAGAGTAGTTCTGGAAACACCATATATTTT,CATSRVKSSSGNTIYF
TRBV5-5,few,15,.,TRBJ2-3,TGTGCCAGCAGCTCACCGGGGCCTAACACAGATACGCAGTATTTT,CASSSPGPNTDTQYF
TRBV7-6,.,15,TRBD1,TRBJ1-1,TGTGCCAGCAGCCCGACAGGGGCCTTGAACACTGAAGCTTTCTTT,CASSPTGALNTEAFF
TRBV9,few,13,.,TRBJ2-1,TGTGCCAGCAGCGTATTTGGAAACAATGAGCAGTTCTTC,CASSVFGNNEQFF
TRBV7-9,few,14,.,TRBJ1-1,TGTGCCAGCAGCTTATCAGGGACCAGCCCTGAAGCTTTCTTT,CASSLSGTSPEAFF
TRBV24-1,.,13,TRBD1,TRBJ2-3,TGTGCCACCGGACAGGGGTCCACAGATACGCAGTATTTT,CATGQGSTDTQYF
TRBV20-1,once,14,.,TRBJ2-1,TGCAGTGCTATCCCGTTAAAACAAGCCCATGAGCAGTTCTTC,CSAIPLKQAHEQFF
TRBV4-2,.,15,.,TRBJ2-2,TGTGCCAGCAGCACACAGGCTTGGTACACCGGGGAGCTGTTTTTT,CASSTQAWYTGELFF
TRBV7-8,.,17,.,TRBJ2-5,TGTGCCAGCAGCTTTGACCCCCACAGACTCGTTCAAAGGACCCAGTACTTC,CASSFDPHRLVQRTQYF
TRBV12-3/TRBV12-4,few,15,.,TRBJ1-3,TGTGCCAGCACCGATGGGGGGCTTGGTGGAAACACCATATATTTT,CASTDGGLGGNTIYF
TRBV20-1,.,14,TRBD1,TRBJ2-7,TGCAGTGCTAGAGGCCGGGACAGATACTACGAGCAGTACTTC,CSARGRDRYYEQYF
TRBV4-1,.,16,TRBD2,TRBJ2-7,TGCGCCAGCAGCCCCTGGGGGGGGAAAACTGTCTACGAGCAGTACTTC,CASSPWGGKTVYEQYF
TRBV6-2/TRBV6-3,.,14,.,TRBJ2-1,TGTGCCAGCAGTTCCGGGACATTTCACAATGAGCAGTTCTTC,CASSSGTFHNEQFF
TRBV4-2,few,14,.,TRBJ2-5,TGTGCCAGCAGCCGGGGGACATTCCAAGAGACCCAGTACTTC,CASSRGTFQETQYF
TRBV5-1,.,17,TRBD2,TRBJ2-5,TGCGCCAGCAGCTTCGGGGGGGCCATTGTCCCTAAAGAGACCCAGTACTTC,CASSFGGAIVPKETQYF
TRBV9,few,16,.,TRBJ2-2,TGTGCCAGCAGCGTACCTCACGGCGCGAACACCGGGGAGCTGTTTTTT,CASSVPHGANTGELFF
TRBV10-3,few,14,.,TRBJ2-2,TGTGCCAGCACAGGGGAGGCGGACACCGGGGAGCTGTTTTTT,CASTGEADTGELFF
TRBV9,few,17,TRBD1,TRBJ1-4,TGTGCCAGCAGCGTCGGGACAGGGGCGAAGTCTAATGAAAAACTGTTTTTT,CASSVGTGAKSNEKLFF
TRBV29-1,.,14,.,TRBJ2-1,TGCAGCGTGCCCCAGGGGAAGTCCTACAATGAGCAGTTCTTC,CSVPQGKSYNEQFF
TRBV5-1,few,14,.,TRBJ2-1,TGCGCCAGCAGCTTGCGTCCTAGCCACAATGAGCAGTTCTTC,CASSLRPSHNEQFF
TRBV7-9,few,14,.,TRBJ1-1,TGTGCCAGCAGAGCCTCGGGGGGCGACACTGAAGCTTTCTTT,CASRASGGDTEAFF
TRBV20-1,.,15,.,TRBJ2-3,TGCAGTGCTAGTAAATCGGCGGGGGCGACAGATACGCAGTATTTT,CSASKSAGATDTQYF
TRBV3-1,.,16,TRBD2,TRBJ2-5,TGTGCCAGCAGCCTCAGGGGACTAGCGGACGCTGGGACCCAGTACTTC,CASSLRGLADAGTQYF
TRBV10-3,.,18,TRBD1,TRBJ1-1,TGTGCCATCAGTGAGACCTCCGGGACAGGGGGCAAAAGGACTGAAGCTTTCTTT,CAISETSGTGGKRTEAFF
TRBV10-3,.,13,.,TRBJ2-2,TGTGCCATCAGTGATGCGGGGCCCGGGGAGCTGTTTTTT,CAISDAGPGELFF
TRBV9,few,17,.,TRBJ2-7,TGTGCCAGCAGCATCGCCGCCGGGGCCTTGGGATCCTACGAGCAGTACTTC,CASSIAAGALGSYEQYF
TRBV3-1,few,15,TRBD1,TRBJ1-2,TGTGCCAGCAGCCTCGCCCCGACAGGGATCTATGGCTACACCTTC,CASSLAPTGIYGYTF
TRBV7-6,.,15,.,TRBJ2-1,TGTGCCAGCAGCTTAGTGGGCGGGCCGACCAATGAGCAGTTCTTC,CASSLVGGPTNEQFF
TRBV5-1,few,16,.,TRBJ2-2,TGCGCCAGCAGCTTTAACGCGCGGGAAAACACCGGGGAGCTGTTTTTT,CASSFNARENTGELFF
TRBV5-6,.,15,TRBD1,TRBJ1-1,TGTGCCAGCAGCGGCCCGGGACAGAGGGACACTGAAGCTTTCTTT,CASSGPGQRDTEAFF
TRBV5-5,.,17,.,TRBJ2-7,TGTGCCAGCAGCCCCGGTGCCCCAGGGTGGTCCCGCTACGAGCAGTACTTC,CASSPGAPGWSRYEQYF
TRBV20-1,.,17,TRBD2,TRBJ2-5,TGCAGCGCTAGAGATGGACTAGCGGGGGGGTACCAAGAGACCCAGTACTTC,CSARDGLAGGYQETQYF
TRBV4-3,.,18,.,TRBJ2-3,TGCGCCAGCAGCCAAGATTTGGCACGGGGGGCTTACACAGATACGCAGTATTTT,CASSQDLARGAYTDTQYF
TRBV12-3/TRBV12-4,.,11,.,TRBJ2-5,TGTGCCAGCAGTCTCCTTTCCGACCAGTACTTC,CASSLLSDQYF